The 14 T cell receptor beta chains given below trace back to one sample, sequenced in a study of cytomegalovirus exposure and HLA in healthy donors. Primers: 60 Vbeta forward and 13 Jbeta reverse. Produced via immunoSEQ multiplex PCR; TCRdb's table is partial and in-frame only. The repertoire holds roughly 200,000 clones, with roughly 12% as singletons. The sample was PBMCs. The receptors stem from a man between 45 and 60 years old in good health and CMV-seropositive.

This clone was seen only a few times. This chain connects TRBV6-5 to TRBJ1-1; 7 bases agree with TRBD1. CDR1 MNHEY and CDR2 SVGAGI come from the germline V gene. J lost 0 bases, V lost 6 bases, and 4 bases had no gene match. The CDR3 extends over 14 amino acids. CDR3 DNA: TGTGCCAGCAGAGAAACAGGGGTGAACACTGAAGCTTTCTTT. Its protein product is CASRETGVNTEAFF.

This clone was counted between two and nine times. Within the sample, other DNA sequences also encode this same CDR3. The genes are TRBV5-4 and TRBJ1-5; D not resolved. The germline V and J ends were trimmed by 0 bases and 5 bases, with 3 bases remaining between them. CDR1 is SGHNT and CDR2 is YYREEE in the germline V gene (reference sequence). The CDR3 has 12 amino acids. The CDR3 is CASSLGDQPQHF. CDR3 DNA sequence: TGTGCCAGCAGCTTGGGAGATCAGCCCCAGCATTTT.

The rearrangement uses TRBV5-1 and TRBJ2-3, with 8 bases that match TRBD1. Trimming at V came to 5 bases and at J to 4 bases, leaving 6 bases not matched to a gene. The CDR3 has 14 residues. Germline V lookup: CDR1 SGHRS, CDR2 YFSETQ. The CDR3 DNA follows: TGCGCCAGCAGTGGCAGGGGGCAGGCAGATACGCAGTATTTT. Protein: CASSGRGQADTQYF. Full variable domain (outside the CDR3, taken from reference TRBV5-1 and TRBJ2-3): KAGVTQTPRYLIKTRGQQVTLSCSPISGHRSVSWYQQTPGQGLQFLFEYFSETQRNKGNFPGRFSGRQFSNSRSEMNVSTLELGDSALYLCASSGRGQADTQYFGPGTRLTVL.

V gene TRBV29-1 combines with J gene TRBJ2-6; D uncertain. Between the trimmed V and J ends, which lost 4 bases and 4 bases, there was a span of 11 bases. This CDR3 is 14 amino acids long. Germline V gene sequence: CDR1 SQVTM, CDR2 ANQGSEA. This CDR3 reads CSVGDLMGANVLTF. The CDR3 DNA sequence: TGCAGCGTTGGAGATCTTATGGGGGCCAACGTCCTGACTTTC.

The chain recombines TRBV5-1 with TRBJ2-5; 13 positions match TRBD2. The CDR3 spans 16 residues. Germline lookup yields CDR1 SGHRS and CDR2 YFSETQ. Losses at the gene ends were 3 bases for V and 4 bases for J; bases not matched to a gene: 6. As DNA, the CDR3 is TGCGCCAGCAGCTCGCAACTAGCGGGGGGGCCAGAGACCCAGTACTTC. The encoded protein is CASSSQLAGGPETQYF.

This clone was counted a few times. The chain is built from TRBV10-3 and TRBJ2-5; tentative D call: TRBD1 (5 bases). Germline V gene data show CDR1 as ENHRY and CDR2 as SYGVKD. The germline V and J ends were trimmed by 6 bases and 4 bases, with 18 bases remaining between them. This CDR3 is 15 amino acids long. The CDR3 coding sequence is TGTGCCATCAGCGATACTGTAGGGGTCCCAGAGACCCAGTACTTC. This sequence encodes CAISDTVGVPETQYF.

The chain employs TRBV9 and TRBJ2-3, with 13 bases fitting TRBD2. CDR3 length: 16 residues. Germline CDR1 SGDLS, CDR2 YYNGEE. Losses at the gene ends were 4 bases for V and 6 bases for J; bases not matched to a gene: 8. Here the CDR3 DNA reads TGTGCCAGCAGCCCCCGGACTAGCGGGGGAGCGGATACGCAGTATTTT. Encoded protein: CASSPRTSGGADTQYF. Full variable domain (outside the CDR3, taken from reference TRBV9 and TRBJ2-3): DSGVTQTPKHLITATGQRVTLRCSPRSGDLSVYWYQQSLDQGLQFLIQYYNGEERAKGNILERFSAQQFPDLHSELNLSSLELGDSALYFCASSPRTSGGADTQYFGPGTRLTVL.

Only a few counts were recorded for this clone. The chain couples TRBV19 to TRBJ2-2; TRBD1 is a possible D gene (6 bases). This CDR3 spans 16 amino acids. Trimming took 3 bases from V and 7 from J, leaving 18 bases between them. Germline V gives CDR1 LNHDA, CDR2 SQIVND (reference sequence). CDR3 residues: CASSIWGPGTSGELFF. CDR3 DNA: TGTGCCAGTAGTATTTGGGGGCCCGGGACGAGCGGGGAGCTGTTTTTT.

This chain connects TRBV9 to TRBJ1-4; TRBD1 is a possible D gene (6 bases). This CDR3 is 15 amino acids long. Between the trimmed V and J ends, which lost 4 bases and 7 bases, there was a span of 17 bases. Germline V gene lookup returns CDR1 SGDLS and CDR2 YYNGEE. CDR3 DNA: TGTGCCAGCAGCCCTTCGGCAGGGGCAAGTGAAAAACTGTTTTTT. Translating it yields CASSPSAGASEKLFF. The full variable domain, with the rest looked up from reference TRBV9 and TRBJ1-4, is DSGVTQTPKHLITATGQRVTLRCSPRSGDLSVYWYQQSLDQGLQFLIQYYNGEERAKGNILERFSAQQFPDLHSELNLSSLELGDSALYFCASSPSAGASEKLFFGSGTQLSVL.

This clone was counted only a few times. The chain recombines TRBV18 with TRBJ2-7, with D maybe TRBD1 (7 bases). Germline V gene lookup returns CDR1 KGHSH and CDR2 LQKENI. V dropped 4 bases and J dropped 0 bases, with 13 bases sitting between them. This CDR3 has 15 residues. DNA of the CDR3: TGTGCCAGCTCACTGGAGGGGGCAAGCTCCTACGAGCAGTACTTC. Residues: CASSLEGASSYEQYF.

The genes are TRBV30 and TRBJ1-4; no reliable D call. Germline CDR1 is GTSNPN and CDR2 is SVGIG (reference sequence). The CDR3 sequence is 17 residues long. The ends were cut back, 4 bases at V and 4 bases at J, with 22 bases in the middle. CDR3 residues: CAWTSPLPAEGNEKLFF. The CDR3 DNA sequence: TGTGCCTGGACTTCACCTCTCCCTGCGGAGGGTAATGAAAAACTGTTTTTT.

The table lists this clone with a few counts. J is TRBJ2-1 and V is TRBV27, with D perhaps matching TRBD2 (5 bases). The V gene's germline CDR1 is MNHEY and CDR2 SMNVEV (reference sequence). The V end lost 4 bases, the J end lost 1 base, and 14 bases lay between the germline ends. The length of the CDR3 is 16 residues. This chain's CDR3 is CASSYQWETSYNEQFF. CDR3 coding DNA: TGTGCCAGCAGTTATCAGTGGGAGACGTCCTACAATGAGCAGTTCTTC.

This clone was counted only a few times. The V call is TRBV6-1, the J call TRBJ2-7; D unclear. In germline, CDR1 is MNHNS, CDR2 SASEGT. The V end lost 5 bases, the J end lost 1 base, and 12 bases lay between the germline ends. The CDR3 contains 14 residues. The DNA of the CDR3 is TGTGCCAGCAGTAGAACAGATCGGTCCTACGAGCAGTACGTC. This sequence encodes CASSRTDRSYEQYV.

The V call is TRBV5-6, the J call TRBJ1-2; D is possibly TRBD1 (6 bases). Trimming took off 4 bases at V and 4 bases at J, with 11 bases between the two ends. This CDR3 has 13 amino acids. The V gene's germline CDR1 is SGHDT and CDR2 YYEEEE. CDR3 nucleotide sequence: TGTGCCAGCAGCACCGGACAGCCCTATGGCTACACCTTC. Its translation is CASSTGQPYGYTF.